The clone carrying this TCR beta chain appeared once. The data originate from a study of blood T cell repertoires in COVID-19. About the research overall: Samples representing acute and convalescent COVID-19 were sourced from the United States, Italy and Spain.

Method: immunoSEQ multiplex PCR; TCRdb's copy keeps in-frame clones and lacks some. Of roughly 230,000 clones listed, approximately 83% are singletons. Trimming took 3 bases from V and 11 from J, leaving 13 bases between them. The CDR3 spans 12 residues. Germline lookup yields CDR1 WNHNN and CDR2 SYGVQD (reference sequence). This clonotype was sampled from a man aged 50-60 years who had recovered from COVID-19. The genes are TRBV10-1 and TRBJ1-1; D may be TRBD1 (5 bases). Material: PBMCs or T cells enriched from blood (not recorded which). The CDR3 here is CASSDSTVGAFF. CDR3 nucleotides: TGCGCCAGCAGTGACTCGACAGTAGGGGCTTTCTTT.